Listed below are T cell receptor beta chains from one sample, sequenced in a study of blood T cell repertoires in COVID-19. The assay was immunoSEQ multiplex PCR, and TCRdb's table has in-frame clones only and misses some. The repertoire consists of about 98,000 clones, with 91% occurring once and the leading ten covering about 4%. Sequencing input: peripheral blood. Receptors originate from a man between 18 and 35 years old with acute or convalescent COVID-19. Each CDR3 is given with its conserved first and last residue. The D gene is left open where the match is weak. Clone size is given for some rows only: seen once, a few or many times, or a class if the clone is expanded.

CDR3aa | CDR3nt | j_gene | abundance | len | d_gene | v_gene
CASSTDREFRNSPLHF | TGTGCCAGCAGTACGGACAGGGAATTTCGGAATTCACCCCTCCACTTT | TRBJ1-6 | - | 16 | TRBD1 | TRBV6-6
CASSPSEADYEQYF | TGCGCCAGCAGTCCTTCAGAGGCAGATTACGAGCAGTACTTC | TRBJ2-7 | once | 14 | - | TRBV4-1
CASSVHGTYEQYF | TGTGCCAGCAGTGTTCACGGGACCTACGAGCAGTACTTC | TRBJ2-7 | - | 13 | - | TRBV2
CASRIRGGKQYF | TGTGCCAGCAGAATCCGCGGGGGCAAGCAGTACTTC | TRBJ2-7 | - | 12 | - | TRBV28
CASTDSQGARRENTEAFF | TGTGCCAGCACCGATTCACAGGGGGCTCGTCGGGAGAACACTGAAGCTTTCTTT | TRBJ1-1 | - | 18 | TRBD1 | TRBV11-2
CASSAGQGAETQYF | TGTGCCAGCAGCGCCGGACAGGGGGCAGAGACCCAGTACTTC | TRBJ2-5 | once | 14 | TRBD1 | TRBV11-3
CATTRGPRTEAFF | TGTGCCACAACTAGGGGGCCCCGCACTGAAGCTTTCTTT | TRBJ1-1 | - | 13 | TRBD1 | TRBV15
CAWTNRANTGELFF | TGTGCCTGGACGAACAGGGCCAACACCGGGGAGCTGTTTTTT | TRBJ2-2 | - | 14 | - | TRBV30
CASRGPTGLNSPLHF | TGTGCCAGCAGAGGTCCGACAGGCTTGAATTCACCCCTCCACTTT | TRBJ1-6 | - | 15 | - | TRBV6-5
CASSPRVNTEAFF | TGCGCCAGCAGCCCGAGGGTGAACACTGAAGCTTTCTTT | TRBJ1-1 | - | 13 | - | TRBV10-2
CASGLGPRAGDTNEQFF | TGTGCTAGTGGTTTGGGTCCGCGAGCCGGAGATACAAATGAGCAGTTCTTC | TRBJ2-1 | - | 17 | - | TRBV12-5
CASSQWDRGVGSSEKLFF | TGTGCCAGCAGCCAATGGGACAGGGGAGTAGGATCAAGTGAAAAACTGTTTTTT | TRBJ1-4 | - | 18 | TRBD1 | TRBV14
CASSLVTSIGGHTDTQYF | TGTGCCAGCAGCTTGGTGACTAGCATTGGAGGACACACAGATACGCAGTATTTT | TRBJ2-3 | - | 18 | TRBD2 | TRBV5-4
CSASNGVSYEQYF | TGCAGTGCTAGTAACGGAGTTTCCTACGAGCAGTACTTC | TRBJ2-7 | - | 13 | - | TRBV20-1
CASSLTERESYTGELFF | TGTGCCAGCAGCTTAACCGAGCGGGAGTCGTACACCGGGGAGCTGTTTTTT | TRBJ2-2 | - | 17 | TRBD2 | TRBV13
CASSRPGLATDTQYF | TGTGCCAGCAGCCGGCCCGGGTTGGCCACAGATACGCAGTATTTT | TRBJ2-3 | - | 15 | - | TRBV7-6
CASSPQTSGRGETQYF | TGTGCCAGCAGCCCTCAGACTAGCGGGAGGGGAGAGACCCAGTACTTC | TRBJ2-5 | - | 16 | TRBD2 | TRBV3-1/TRBV3-2
CASTLHLTSGTEAFF | TGCGCCAGCACCCTCCATCTTACCTCGGGGACTGAAGCTTTCTTT | TRBJ1-1 | - | 15 | - | TRBV5-1
CASSQTARGTDTQYF | TGTGCCAGCAGCCAAACTGCCCGGGGCACAGATACGCAGTATTTT | TRBJ2-3 | - | 15 | - | TRBV11-2
CASSKEDRESSPRVRPNYGYTF | TGTGCCAGCAGCAAAGAGGACAGGGAATCATCCCCTCGGGTTAGACCTAACTATGGCTACACCTTC | TRBJ1-2 | - | 22 | - | TRBV21-1
CASRSMRGNYGYTF | TGTGCCAGTAGGTCGATGAGAGGGAACTATGGCTACACCTTC | TRBJ1-2 | - | 14 | - | TRBV19
CASSQRTVQETQYF | TGTGCCAGCAGCCAGAGGACAGTCCAAGAGACCCAGTACTTC | TRBJ2-5 | - | 14 | - | TRBV3-1/TRBV3-2
CASSVGSGNTEAFF | TGTGCCAGCAGCGTAGGATCAGGCAACACTGAAGCTTTCTTT | TRBJ1-1 | - | 14 | - | TRBV9
CASSQTGQGLNTEAFF | TGTGCCAGCTCACAGACTGGACAGGGTTTGAACACTGAAGCTTTCTTT | TRBJ1-1 | - | 16 | TRBD1 | TRBV18
CASSGGTSGGSETQYF | TGTGCCAGTAGCGGGGGAACTAGCGGGGGGTCCGAGACCCAGTACTTC | TRBJ2-5 | - | 16 | TRBD2 | TRBV19
CASMGGRIGDSGNTIYF | TGCGCCAGCATGGGGGGTAGGATTGGGGACTCTGGAAACACCATATATTTT | TRBJ1-3 | - | 17 | - | TRBV4-1
CASSLGAGGPYEQYF | TGTGCCAGCAGCTTAGGGGCAGGGGGACCCTACGAGCAGTACTTC | TRBJ2-7 | - | 15 | TRBD1 | TRBV11-3
CASSQDRGSNQPQHF | TGCGCCAGCAGCCAAGATCGGGGTAGCAATCAGCCCCAGCATTTT | TRBJ1-5 | - | 15 | - | TRBV4-1
CASSIPGLGNTGELFF | TGTGCCAGTAGTATCCCAGGGCTCGGGAACACCGGGGAGCTGTTTTTT | TRBJ2-2 | - | 16 | - | TRBV19
CASSLGTSGGWYDTQYF | TGTGCCAGCAGCTTAGGGACTAGCGGGGGGTGGTACGATACGCAGTATTTT | TRBJ2-3 | - | 17 | TRBD2 | TRBV11-2
CASSLPGEETQYF | TGCGCCAGCAGCTTGCCAGGGGAAGAGACCCAGTACTTC | TRBJ2-5 | - | 13 | - | TRBV5-1
CASSQGQIQGTQYF | TGTGCCAGCAGTCAGGGGCAGATTCAAGGGACCCAGTACTTC | TRBJ2-5 | - | 14 | - | TRBV6-5
CASSSGTGGADTQYF | TGTGCCAGCAGCTCCGGGACAGGGGGCGCAGATACGCAGTATTTT | TRBJ2-3 | - | 15 | TRBD1 | TRBV11-3
CASSLFGGTHSGANVLTF | TGTGCCAGCAGCTTATTCGGCGGCACTCACTCTGGGGCCAACGTCCTGACTTTC | TRBJ2-6 | - | 18 | - | TRBV7-6
CASGIDLAGVETQYF | TGTGCCAGCGGAATCGATCTAGCGGGAGTAGAGACCCAGTACTTC | TRBJ2-5 | - | 15 | TRBD2 | TRBV3-1/TRBV3-2
CASSYGRSTYEQYF | TGTGCCAGCAGTTACGGTCGGTCAACCTACGAGCAGTACTTC | TRBJ2-7 | - | 14 | - | TRBV6-2/TRBV6-3
CASSQSNNNQPQHF | TGCGCCAGCAGCCAATCTAATAACAATCAGCCCCAGCATTTT | TRBJ1-5 | - | 14 | - | TRBV4-1
CASAYRSSGGNEQFF | TGTGCCAGCGCCTACCGGTCTAGCGGGGGCAATGAGCAGTTCTTC | TRBJ2-1 | - | 15 | TRBD2 | TRBV28
CASRLAGVGDTQYF | TGTGCCAGCAGACTAGCGGGGGTTGGAGATACGCAGTATTTT | TRBJ2-3 | - | 14 | TRBD2 | TRBV6-5
CATSHQKPGQDSYEQYF | TGTGCCACCAGTCACCAAAAACCGGGACAGGACTCCTACGAGCAGTACTTC | TRBJ2-7 | - | 17 | TRBD1 | TRBV24-1
CASSFGKTGTEQYF | TGTGCCAGCAGCTTCGGGAAGACAGGGACCGAGCAGTACTTC | TRBJ2-7 | - | 14 | TRBD1 | TRBV5-5
CASSIPPGQASGNTIYF | TGTGCCAGTAGTATACCGCCGGGACAGGCCTCTGGAAACACCATATATTTT | TRBJ1-3 | - | 17 | TRBD1 | TRBV19
CATLRGPSYEQYF | TGTGCCACCCTCAGGGGGCCGTCCTACGAGCAGTACTTC | TRBJ2-7 | once | 13 | TRBD1 | TRBV6-5
CASSLGPNEKLFF | TGTGCCAGCTCCCTTGGGCCTAATGAAAAACTGTTTTTT | TRBJ1-4 | - | 13 | - | TRBV2
CASSIDLFRAGGYTGELFF | TGTGCCAGTAGTATAGATCTTTTTCGGGCAGGGGGATACACCGGGGAGCTGTTTTTT | TRBJ2-2 | few | 19 | TRBD1 | TRBV19
CASSLGGQLYEQYF | TGTGCCAGCAGCTTAGGGGGACAGCTCTACGAGCAGTACTTC | TRBJ2-7 | - | 14 | TRBD1 | TRBV5-4
CASSQGGGALICIYGYTF | TGTGCCAGCTCACAGGGAGGGGGGGCCTTAATTTGCATCTATGGCTACACCTTC | TRBJ1-2 | - | 18 | - | TRBV18
CASRPGGAYNEQFF | TGTGCCAGCAGACCGGGGGGGGCCTACAATGAGCAGTTCTTC | TRBJ2-1 | - | 14 | TRBD2 | TRBV7-2
CAWSVHSRDQPQHF | TGTGCCTGGAGTGTACACAGTAGAGATCAGCCCCAGCATTTT | TRBJ1-5 | - | 14 | - | TRBV30
CASSSSSGTSRLRNYGYTF | TGTGCCAGCAGCTCATCCTCCGGGACTTCTCGTCTCCGCAACTATGGCTACACCTTC | TRBJ1-2 | - | 19 | - | TRBV7-9
CASLTGAATEAFF | TGTGCCAGCTTGACAGGGGCTGCCACTGAAGCTTTCTTT | TRBJ1-1 | once | 13 | TRBD1 | TRBV19
CSASRRGGNTEAFF | TGCAGTGCTAGTCGGAGGGGGGGGAACACTGAAGCTTTCTTT | TRBJ1-1 | - | 14 | - | TRBV20-1
CASSGGHPNTEAFF | TGTGCCAGTAGTGGGGGACACCCGAACACTGAAGCTTTCTTT | TRBJ1-1 | - | 14 | - | TRBV19
CASSESTGGAGYGYTF | TGCGCCAGCAGTGAGTCCACAGGGGGCGCGGGCTATGGCTACACCTTC | TRBJ1-2 | once | 16 | TRBD1 | TRBV10-2
CASSFPGGFYGYTF | TGTGCCAGTAGTTTTCCAGGGGGCTTCTATGGCTACACCTTC | TRBJ1-2 | - | 14 | TRBD1 | TRBV19
CASSPDRELYNEQFF | TGTGCCAGCTCACCAGACAGGGAACTCTACAATGAGCAGTTCTTC | TRBJ2-1 | - | 15 | TRBD1 | TRBV18
CASSGTGDPYEQYF | TGTGCCAGCAGCGGGACAGGGGATCCCTACGAGCAGTACTTC | TRBJ2-7 | - | 14 | TRBD1 | TRBV9
CASSRTGDNEKLFF | TGTGCCAGCAGTCGGACAGGGGATAATGAAAAACTGTTTTTT | TRBJ1-4 | - | 14 | TRBD1 | TRBV6-5
CASSLGLAGGDRFF | TGTGCCAGCAGCCTAGGACTAGCGGGAGGGGATAGGTTCTTC | TRBJ2-1 | - | 14 | TRBD2 | TRBV5-6
CASSLSSRGFDQPQHF | TGTGCCAGCAGCTTATCATCCAGGGGGTTTGATCAGCCCCAGCATTTT | TRBJ1-5 | - | 16 | TRBD1 | TRBV11-2